These 2 T cell receptor beta chains share one sample of origin, sequenced in a study of cytomegalovirus exposure and HLA in healthy donors. The protocol was immunoSEQ multiplex PCR, while the TCRdb copy is restricted to in-frame clones and leaves out a portion. The table records a few hundred thousand clones, 70% to 90% of them present only once. Sequenced material: PBMCs. The receptors derive from a man in his thirties or forties in good health and CMV-seronegative.

V and J are TRBV6-1 and TRBJ1-5; tentatively, D is TRBD1 (5 bases). The CDR3 is 15 amino acids. The germline V gene encodes CDR1 MNHNS and CDR2 SASEGT. V gave up 6 bases and J gave up 8 bases, with 20 bases separating them. CDR3 sequence (DNA): TGTGCCAGCAGCGCAACCTGGGACTCCTGGGAGCCCCAGCATTTT. It codes for CASSATWDSWEPQHF.

The CDR3 here is CASSSGNYGYTF. CDR3 coding DNA: TGCGCCAGCAGCTCAGGGAACTATGGCTACACCTTC. The rearrangement joins TRBV5-1 to TRBJ1-2; possible D gene TRBD1, 5 bases. Per the germline V gene, CDR1 is SGHRS and CDR2 is YFSETQ. Trimming stripped 3 bases from V and 2 bases from J, with 5 bases between. The CDR3 spans 12 residues.